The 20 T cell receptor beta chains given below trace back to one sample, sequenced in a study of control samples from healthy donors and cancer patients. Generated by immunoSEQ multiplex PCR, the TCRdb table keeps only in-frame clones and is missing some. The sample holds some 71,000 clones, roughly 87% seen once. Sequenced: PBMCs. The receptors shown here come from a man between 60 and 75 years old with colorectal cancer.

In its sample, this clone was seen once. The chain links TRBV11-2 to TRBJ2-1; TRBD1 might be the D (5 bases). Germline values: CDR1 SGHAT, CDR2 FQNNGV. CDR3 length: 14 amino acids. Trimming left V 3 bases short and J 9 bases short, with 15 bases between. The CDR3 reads CASSLSTDIAEQFF. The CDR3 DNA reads TGTGCCAGCAGCTTGTCGACAGATATCGCTGAGCAGTTCTTC.

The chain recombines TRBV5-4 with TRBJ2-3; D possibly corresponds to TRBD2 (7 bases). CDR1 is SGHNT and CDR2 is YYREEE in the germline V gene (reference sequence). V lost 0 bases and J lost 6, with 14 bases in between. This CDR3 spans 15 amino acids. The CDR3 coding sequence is TGTGCCAGCAGCTTGGGGCAGGGGAGGGGCGATACGCAGTATTTT. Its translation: CASSLGQGRGDTQYF.

The DNA for the CDR3 is TGTGCCAGCATGGGGGGGGCGAACACCGGGGAGCTGTTTTTT. This encodes CASMGGANTGELFF. V is TRBV27 and J is TRBJ2-2, with 7 bases matching TRBD2. Germline V CDR1 and CDR2: MNHEY, SMNVEV (reference sequence). The junction had 2 bases not matched to a gene; V was cut back by 7 bases and J by 0 bases. CDR3 length: 14 residues.

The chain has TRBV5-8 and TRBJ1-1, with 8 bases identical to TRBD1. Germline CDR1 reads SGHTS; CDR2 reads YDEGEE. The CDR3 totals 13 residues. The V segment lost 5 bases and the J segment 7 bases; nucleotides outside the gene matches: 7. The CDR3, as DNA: TGTGCCAGCAGAGAGGACAGGGTCGGTGAAGCTTTCTTT. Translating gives CASREDRVGEAFF. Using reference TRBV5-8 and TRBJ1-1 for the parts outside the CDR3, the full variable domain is EAGVTQSPTHLIKTRGQQATLRCSPISGHTSVYWYQQALGLGLQFLLWYDEGEERNRGNFPPRFSGRQFPNYSSELNVNALELEDSALYLCASREDRVGEAFFGQGTRLTVV.

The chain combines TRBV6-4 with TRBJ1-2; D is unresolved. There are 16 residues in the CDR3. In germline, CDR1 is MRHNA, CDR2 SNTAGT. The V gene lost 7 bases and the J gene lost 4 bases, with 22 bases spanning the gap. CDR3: CASTPSAKTVCYGYTF. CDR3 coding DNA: TGTGCCAGCACCCCCAGCGCCAAGACCGTGTGCTATGGCTACACCTTC.

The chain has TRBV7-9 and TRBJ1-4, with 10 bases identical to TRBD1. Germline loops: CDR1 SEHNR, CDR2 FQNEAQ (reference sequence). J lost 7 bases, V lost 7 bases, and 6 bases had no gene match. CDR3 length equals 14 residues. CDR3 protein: CASTFGTGVEKLFF. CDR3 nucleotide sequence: TGTGCCAGCACCTTCGGGACAGGGGTTGAAAAACTGTTTTTT.

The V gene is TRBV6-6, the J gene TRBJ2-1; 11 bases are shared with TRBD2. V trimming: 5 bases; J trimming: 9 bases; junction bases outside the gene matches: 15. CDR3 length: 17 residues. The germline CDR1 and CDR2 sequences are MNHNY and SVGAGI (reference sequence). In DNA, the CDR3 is TGTGCCAGCAGTCCCCGGGTAGCGGGGGGGCCTTGGTCTGAGCAGTTCTTC. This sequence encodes CASSPRVAGGPWSEQFF.

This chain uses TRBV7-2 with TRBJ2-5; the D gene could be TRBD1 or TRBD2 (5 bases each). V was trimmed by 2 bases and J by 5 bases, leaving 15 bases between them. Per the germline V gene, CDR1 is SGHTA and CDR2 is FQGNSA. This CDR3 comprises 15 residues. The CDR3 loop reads CASSLQYARGETQYF. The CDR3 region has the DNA TGTGCCAGCAGCTTACAGTACGCACGGGGCGAGACCCAGTACTTC.

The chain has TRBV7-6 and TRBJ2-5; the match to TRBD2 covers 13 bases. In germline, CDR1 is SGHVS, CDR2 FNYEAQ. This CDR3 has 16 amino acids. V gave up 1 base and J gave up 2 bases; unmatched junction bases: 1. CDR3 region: CASSLGGLAGQETQYF. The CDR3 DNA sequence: TGTGCCAGCAGCTTAGGGGGACTAGCGGGGCAAGAGACCCAGTACTTC.

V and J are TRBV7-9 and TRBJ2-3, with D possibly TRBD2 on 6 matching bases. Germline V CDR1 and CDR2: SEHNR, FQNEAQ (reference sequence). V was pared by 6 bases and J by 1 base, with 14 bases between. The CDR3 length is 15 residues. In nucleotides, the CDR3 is TGTGCCAGCAGGACTAGTTTCGCGGGCACAGATACGCAGTATTTT. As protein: CASRTSFAGTDTQYF. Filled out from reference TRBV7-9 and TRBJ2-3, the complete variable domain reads DTGVSQNPRHKITKRGQNVTFRCDPISEHNRLYWYRQTLGQGPEFLTYFQNEAQLEKSRLLSDRFSAERPKGSFSTLEIQRTEQGDSAMYLCASRTSFAGTDTQYFGPGTRLTVL.

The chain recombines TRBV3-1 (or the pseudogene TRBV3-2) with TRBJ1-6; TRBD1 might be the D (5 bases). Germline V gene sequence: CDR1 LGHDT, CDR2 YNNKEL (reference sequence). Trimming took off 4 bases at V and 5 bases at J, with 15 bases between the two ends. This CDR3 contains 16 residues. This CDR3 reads CASSLRDGRNNSPLHF. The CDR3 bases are TGTGCCAGCAGCCTCCGGGACGGGAGGAATAATTCACCCCTCCACTTT.

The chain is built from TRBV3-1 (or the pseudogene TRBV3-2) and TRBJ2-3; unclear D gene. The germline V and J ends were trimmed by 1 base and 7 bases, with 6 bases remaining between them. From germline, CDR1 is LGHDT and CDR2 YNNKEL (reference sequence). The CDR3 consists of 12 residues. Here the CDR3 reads CASSQVGNTQYF. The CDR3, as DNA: TGTGCCAGCAGCCAAGTTGGTAATACGCAGTATTTT.

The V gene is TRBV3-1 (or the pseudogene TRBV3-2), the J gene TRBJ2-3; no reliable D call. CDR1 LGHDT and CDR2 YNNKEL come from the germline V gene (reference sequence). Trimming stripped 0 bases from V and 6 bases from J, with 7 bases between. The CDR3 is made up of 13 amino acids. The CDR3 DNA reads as TGTGCCAGCAGCCAAGATCCCCGCGATACGCAGTATTTT. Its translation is CASSQDPRDTQYF.

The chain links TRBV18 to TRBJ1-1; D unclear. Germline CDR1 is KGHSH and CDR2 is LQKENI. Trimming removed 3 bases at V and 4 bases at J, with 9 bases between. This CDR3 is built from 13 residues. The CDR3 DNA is TGTGCCAGCTCACCTTCCGTGGGCACTGAAGCTTTCTTT. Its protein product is CASSPSVGTEAFF. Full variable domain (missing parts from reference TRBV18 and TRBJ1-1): NAGVMQNPRHLVRRRGQEARLRCSPMKGHSHVYWYRQLPEEGLKFMVYLQKENIIDESGMPKERFSAEFPKEGPSILRIQQVVRGDSAAYFCASSPSVGTEAFFGQGTRLTVV.

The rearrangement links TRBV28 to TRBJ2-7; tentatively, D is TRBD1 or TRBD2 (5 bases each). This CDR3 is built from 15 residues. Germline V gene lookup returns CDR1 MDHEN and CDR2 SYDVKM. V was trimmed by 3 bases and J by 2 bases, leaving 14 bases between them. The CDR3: CASSFSPGPTYEQYF. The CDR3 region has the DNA TGTGCCAGCAGTTTTTCCCCGGGACCGACCTACGAGCAGTACTTC.

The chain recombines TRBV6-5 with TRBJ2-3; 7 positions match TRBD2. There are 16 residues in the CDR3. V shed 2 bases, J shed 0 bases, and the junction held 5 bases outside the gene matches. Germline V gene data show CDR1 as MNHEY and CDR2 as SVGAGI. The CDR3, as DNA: TGTGCCAGCAGTTACCCCCGGGACTATAGCACAGATACGCAGTATTTT. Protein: CASSYPRDYSTDTQYF.

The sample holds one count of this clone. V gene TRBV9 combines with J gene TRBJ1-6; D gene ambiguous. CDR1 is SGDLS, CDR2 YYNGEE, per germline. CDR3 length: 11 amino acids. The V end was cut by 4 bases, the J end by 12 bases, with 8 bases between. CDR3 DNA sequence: TGTGCCAGCAGCTTCATGGGACCCCTCCACTTT. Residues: CASSFMGPLHF.

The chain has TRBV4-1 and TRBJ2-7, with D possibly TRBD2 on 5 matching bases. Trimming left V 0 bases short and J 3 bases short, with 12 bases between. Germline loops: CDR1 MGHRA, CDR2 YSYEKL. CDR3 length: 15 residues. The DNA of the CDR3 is TGCGCCAGCAGCCAAGATAGAGGGTCCATCTACGAGCAGTACTTC. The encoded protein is CASSQDRGSIYEQYF.

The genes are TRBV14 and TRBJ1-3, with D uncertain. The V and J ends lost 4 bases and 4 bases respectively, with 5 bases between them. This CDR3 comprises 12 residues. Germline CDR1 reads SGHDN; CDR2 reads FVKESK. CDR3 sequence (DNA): TGTGCCAGCAGCCTCCCCGGAAACACCATATATTTT. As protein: CASSLPGNTIYF.

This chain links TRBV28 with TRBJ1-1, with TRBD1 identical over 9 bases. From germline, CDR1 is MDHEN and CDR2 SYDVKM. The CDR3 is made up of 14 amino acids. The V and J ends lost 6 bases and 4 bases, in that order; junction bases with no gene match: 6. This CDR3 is CASSPDRGGTEAFF. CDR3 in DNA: TGTGCCAGCAGCCCGGACAGGGGTGGCACTGAAGCTTTCTTT.